The 22 T cell receptor beta chains below all came from one sample that was sequenced in a study of molecular identifiers for immune sequencing clone quantification. TCRdb ran MiXCR on the PCR reads and lists one entry per CDR3 protein. The table records about 510,000 distinct CDR3 sequences, approximately 25% of them present only once. The material sequenced was naive CD8+ T cells from blood, with Jurkat cell RNA spiked in. Documented subset: FACS-sorted CD8+CD4-CCR7+CD45RA+ naive T cells. The receptor source for this set is a human donor in good health. Some libraries in this study had Jurkat cell RNA spiked in.

As for this clonotype: A much larger clone lies a single base off, so this may be a read error. The V and J genes are TRBV7-9 and TRBJ1-5, with D possibly being TRBD1 (6 bases). This CDR3 region has 17 residues. Per germline, CDR1 SEHNR and CDR2 FQNEAQ (reference sequence). CDR3 in DNA: TGTGCCAGCAGCCCAGGAAGCAGGGGTTTAGGGAATCACCCCCAGCATTTT. Translated: CASSPGSRGLGNHPQHF.

The chain links TRBV7-9 to TRBJ1-1; 8 nucleotides match TRBD1. J lost 9 bases, V lost 5 bases, and 11 bases had no gene match. There are 14 residues in the CDR3. Germline values: CDR1 SEHNR, CDR2 FQNEAQ (reference sequence). The CDR3 sequence: CASSQTGEESKAFF. The CDR3 bases are TGTGCCAGCAGCCAGACAGGGGAGGAGTCAAAAGCTTTCTTT.

This clonotype has more than one count but fewer than ten. The genes are TRBV23-1 and TRBJ1-4; D might be TRBD1 (6 bases). TRBV23-1 is flagged as an ORF with uncertain function. The germline V and J ends were trimmed by 4 bases and 6 bases, with 12 bases remaining between them. The CDR3 loop spans 14 amino acids. The CDR3 loop reads CASSLAGADEKLFF. The CDR3 coding sequence is TGCGCCAGCAGTCTGGCGGGGGCGGATGAAAAACTGTTTTTT.

This clonotype appeared a single time. The conserved phenylalanine or tryptophan is not found at the CDR3 terminus, so this likely reflects a read error. J is TRBJ2-6 and V is TRBV6-5; D call uncertain. Trimming removed 8 bases at V and 0 bases at J, with 17 bases between. This CDR3 has 17 residues. Germline CDR1 and CDR2: MNHEY and SVGAGI. The CDR3 loop is CASQMLAATSGANVLTY. The CDR3 DNA reads as TGTGCCAGCCAGATGTTGGCCGCTACCTCTGGGGCCAACGTCCTGACTTAC.

The chain combines TRBV19 with TRBJ1-1; TRBD1 matches at 7 bases. Trimming removed 3 bases from V and 4 bases from J; junction bases left unmatched: 8. Germline-derived CDR1 and CDR2 are LNHDA and SQIVND (reference sequence). This CDR3 has 15 amino acids. CDR3 loop: CASSIEGAVFTEAFF. CDR3 in DNA: TGTGCCAGTAGTATCGAGGGGGCCGTGTTCACTGAAGCTTTCTTT.

This chain joins TRBV12-3 or TRBV12-4 and TRBJ1-1; D is unresolved. The CDR3 runs to 15 residues. Trimming removed 7 bases at V and 2 bases at J, with 17 bases between. The CDR3, as DNA: TGTGCCAGCAATCCACCCGGGCCCGAAAACACTGAAGCTTTCTTT. Encoded protein: CASNPPGPENTEAFF.

In its sample, this clonotype was seen a few times. The chain joins TRBV6-5 to TRBJ1-1; D remains ambiguous. Germline V CDR1 and CDR2: MNHEY, SVGAGI. The CDR3 has 13 residues. V lost 6 bases, J lost 0 bases, and 8 bases lay in between. The CDR3 DNA follows: TGTGCCAGCAGAAATTCTTTGAACACTGAAGCTTTCTTT. It codes for CASRNSLNTEAFF.

The chain employs TRBV10-3 and TRBJ1-5; D not resolved. This CDR3 comprises 13 residues. The V end lost 2 bases, the J end lost 3 bases, and 5 bases lay between the germline ends. Germline CDR1 and CDR2: ENHRY and SYGVKD. CDR3: CAISEDTNQPQHF. The CDR3 coding sequence is TGTGCCATCAGTGAGGACACCAATCAGCCCCAGCATTTT.

The table lists this clonotype with many counts. CDR3 region: CASSYAPGGTEAFF. CDR3 nucleotide sequence: TGTGCCAGCAGTTACGCTCCCGGTGGGACTGAAGCTTTCTTT. The chain recombines TRBV6-5 with TRBJ1-1; D unclear. V was clipped by 2 bases and J by 5 bases, with 12 bases between them. From germline, CDR1 is MNHEY and CDR2 SVGAGI. The CDR3 runs to 14 residues.

With respect to this clonotype: At one boundary the junction diverges from the germline segment, which might be a read error. The chain combines TRBV6-2 or TRBV6-3 with TRBJ1-2; D call uncertain. Germline V gene sequence: CDR1 MNHEY, CDR2 SVGEGT. The CDR3 is made up of 11 amino acids. The CDR3 here is CASSYFDVLYF. The CDR3 nucleotides read TGTGCCAGCAGTTACTTCGATGTCCTATACTTC.

With respect to this clonotype: Possible read error: a much larger clone is one base away. The genes are TRBV2 and TRBJ2-6; D perhaps matches TRBD2 (6 bases). CDR1 is SNHLY, CDR2 FYNNEI, per germline. This CDR3 spans 15 amino acids. CDR3: CASSDGGTGANVPTF. As DNA, the CDR3 is TGTGCCAGCAGTGATGGGGGGACTGGGGCCAACGTCCCGACTTTC.

The gene calls are TRBV29-1 and TRBJ2-1; possibly TRBD2 for D (6 bases). Trimming stripped 5 bases from V and 6 bases from J, with 14 bases between. CDR1 is SQVTM and CDR2 is ANQGSEA in the germline V gene. This CDR3 spans 13 amino acids. Written as DNA, the CDR3 is TGCAGCGTTTGGGGGGTGCGGGGCAATGAGCAGTTCTTC. The encoded protein is CSVWGVRGNEQFF.

This clonotype was detected many times. V usage is TRBV9 and J usage is TRBJ2-3; D call uncertain. V lost 4 bases and J lost 0, with 15 bases in between. Germline CDR1 SGDLS, CDR2 YYNGEE. The length of the CDR3 is 16 residues. CDR3 in DNA: TGTGCCAGCAGCCCGGGTAGGGCCACTAGCACAGATACGCAGTATTTT. This encodes CASSPGRATSTDTQYF.

This clonotype was found many times. The gene calls are TRBV7-9 and TRBJ2-7; 11 bases are a match to TRBD1. The trim removed 5 bases at V and 7 bases at J, leaving 4 bases unmatched. Germline assignment: CDR1 SEHNR and CDR2 FQNEAQ (reference sequence). CDR3 size: 13 residues. The CDR3 protein is CASSMGTGGEQYF. The CDR3 DNA reads TGTGCCAGCAGCATGGGGACAGGGGGAGAGCAGTACTTC.

There are many counts of this clonotype. The chain carries TRBV7-9 and TRBJ1-2; TRBD1 is a possible D gene (6 bases). The CDR3 has 16 residues. Germline V gene lookup returns CDR1 SEHNR and CDR2 FQNEAQ (reference sequence). V lost 1 base and J 4 bases, leaving 16 bases between the germline ends. The CDR3 DNA follows: TGTGCCAGCAGCTTAGGATCACAGGGACGGGCCTATGGCTACACCTTC. This sequence encodes CASSLGSQGRAYGYTF.

This chain links TRBV20-1 with TRBJ1-1, with 10 bases that match TRBD1. V was clipped by 5 bases and J by 6 bases; unmatched bases: 6. CDR3 length: 13 residues. Germline CDR1 and CDR2: DFQATT and SNEGSKA (reference sequence). CDR3 residues: CSALDRGFAEAFF. The CDR3, as DNA: TGCAGTGCTCTGGACAGGGGGTTTGCTGAAGCTTTCTTT.

In this sample, this clonotype turned up a few times. The genes are TRBV20-1 and TRBJ1-2, with unresolved D. This CDR3 is 14 amino acids long. Trimming removed 0 bases from V and 4 bases from J, with 12 bases in between. From germline, CDR1 is DFQATT and CDR2 SNEGSKA (reference sequence). The CDR3, as DNA: TGCAGTGCTAGAGATCGCGACAAAGCCTATGGCTACACCTTC. It codes for CSARDRDKAYGYTF.

The chain is built from TRBV19 and TRBJ2-7; the D is unclear. Deletions cut 5 bases from V and 2 bases from J, with 13 bases between. The CDR3 spans 14 residues. In germline, CDR1 is LNHDA, CDR2 SQIVND (reference sequence). The CDR3 sequence: CASSPSPVTYEQYF. For the CDR3, the DNA is TGTGCCAGTAGTCCGAGCCCGGTCACCTACGAGCAGTACTTC.

This rearrangement joins TRBV15 to TRBJ2-1; D ambiguous. V was cut by 9 bases and J by 1 base, with 10 bases left in between. Germline V gene sequence: CDR1 LNHNV, CDR2 YYDKDF (reference sequence). The CDR3 is made up of 13 amino acids. The CDR3 region has the DNA TGTGCCACAGGAGCTAGGTCCTACAATGAGCAGTTCTTC. This gives the protein CATGARSYNEQFF. Combining the CDR3 with reference TRBV15 and TRBJ2-1 gives the whole variable domain DAMVIQNPRYQVTQFGKPVTLSCSQTLNHNVMYWYQQKSSQAPKLLFHYYDKDFNNEADTPDNFQSRRPNTSFCFLDIRSPGLGDTAMYLCATGARSYNEQFFGPGTRLTVL.

The chain employs TRBV5-3 and TRBJ2-5; 10 bases agree with TRBD1. TRBV5-3 is annotated as an ORF whose role is uncertain. Trimming at V came to 8 bases and at J to 5 bases, leaving 12 bases not matched to a gene. The CDR3 is 15 amino acids. This CDR3 reads CASSPGTGEGETQYF. In nucleotides, the CDR3 is TGTGCCAGCAGCCCTGGGACAGGGGAAGGGGAGACCCAGTACTTC.

Concerning this clonotype: A junction boundary mismatches the germline segment, possibly from a read error. The V gene is TRBV27, the J gene TRBJ1-5; weak D call: TRBD1 (5 bases). CDR3 length equals 13 residues. The germline gives CDR1 MNHEY, CDR2 SMNVEV (reference sequence). The CDR3 spells CANSLGVGQPQHF. The CDR3 region has the DNA TGTGCCAACAGTTTGGGGGTAGGCCAGCCCCAGCATTTT.

The rearrangement links TRBV7-9 to TRBJ1-4, with a tentative D call TRBD1 (5 bases). Deletions cut 7 bases from V and 6 bases from J, with 15 bases between. The CDR3 spans 14 residues. The V gene's germline CDR1 is SEHNR and CDR2 FQNEAQ (reference sequence). The CDR3 DNA follows: TGTGCCAGCACGCCGGGACTTCTCCATGAAAAACTGTTTTTT. Translated, it gives CASTPGLLHEKLFF.